Below, 3 T cell receptor beta chains from the same sample are listed, as sequenced in a study of T cells in Graves' hyperthyroidism and ophthalmopathy. Authors of the study amplified TCR beta CDR3 regions from RNA transcripts. The HTBI primer set was used in a first-round RT-PCR of the TCR CDR3. One entry per CDR3 protein, called by TCRdb with MiXCR from the multiplex PCR reads. The sample holds approximately 700,000 distinct CDR3 sequences; 45% are singletons and the top ten take about 7.7%. The specimen was peripheral blood or thyroid tissue (not recorded which). These receptors were taken from an adult man with Graves' disease, either hyperthyroidism or ophthalmopathy (not recorded which).

The rearrangement links TRBV5-1 to TRBJ2-5; 7 bases line up with TRBD1. The junction had 3 bases not matched to a gene; V was cut back by 0 bases and J by 1 base. CDR1 and CDR2 (germline): SGHRS, YFSETQ. CDR3 length: 15 residues. The CDR3 sequence is CASSLDGTAQETQYF. The CDR3 DNA sequence: TGCGCCAGCAGCTTGGACGGGACAGCCCAAGAGACCCAGTACTTC.

This chain connects TRBV24-1 to TRBJ2-2, with D possibly TRBD1 on 5 matching bases. The CDR3 totals 15 residues. Trimming removed 11 bases at V and 1 base at J, with 16 bases between. Germline CDR1 and CDR2: KGHDR and SFDVKD. CDR3 region: CAIVYQGENTGELFF. The CDR3 bases are TGTGCCATCGTTTATCAGGGCGAGAACACCGGGGAGCTGTTTTTT.

This clonotype was seen many times. The rearrangement joins TRBV5-6 to TRBJ1-6, with TRBD1 as a possible D gene (5 bases). Germline loops: CDR1 SGHDT, CDR2 YYEEEE. Trimming left V 3 bases short and J 7 bases short, with 8 bases between. The CDR3 extends over 13 amino acids. The CDR3 DNA reads as TGTGCCAGCAGCTGGGGACCGAATTCACCCCTCCACTTT. This sequence encodes CASSWGPNSPLHF.